The 27 T cell receptor beta chains below all came from one sample that was sequenced in a study of shared clonotypes between healthy human individuals. Assay: immunoSEQ multiplex PCR; the TCRdb copy retains only in-frame clones and omits some. The data contain some 2,000,000 clones, 95% of them seen just once; the ten biggest clones take up 0.1% to 0.15%. The sample taken for sequencing was naive CD4+ T cells sorted from blood. Stated subset: CD45RA+ positively selected. The receptor source for this set is a man aged 18-30 years in good health.

The CDR3 DNA sequence: TGTGCCAGCAGTGAATCGCCCTCAATCAATCAGCCCCAGCATTTT. It translates to CASSESPSINQPQHF. V gene TRBV6-1 combines with J gene TRBJ1-5; D gene ambiguous. The CDR3 length is 15 residues. Per the germline V gene, CDR1 is MNHNS and CDR2 is SASEGT. Between the trimmed V and J ends, which lost 2 bases and 3 bases, there was a span of 11 bases.

This clone was detected once. The V call is TRBV18, the J call TRBJ2-7; 8 positions match TRBD2. J lost 2 bases, V lost 2 bases, and 14 bases had no gene match. This CDR3 has 18 amino acids. CDR1 and CDR2 from the germline V gene are KGHSH and LQKENI. The CDR3 loop reads CASSPKTYSGRGTYEQYF. CDR3 DNA: TGTGCCAGCTCACCAAAAACCTACAGCGGGAGAGGAACCTACGAGCAGTACTTC.

The chain has TRBV27 and TRBJ2-5; possibly TRBD1 for D (8 bases). V lost 6 bases to trimming and J lost 5 bases, with 19 bases between them. The CDR3 is 15 residues long. CDR1 and CDR2 from the germline V gene are MNHEY and SMNVEV (reference sequence). CDR3 coding DNA: TGTGCCAGCAGGCCCCGCAGGGGGCGGGGGGAGACCCAGTACTTC. Encoded protein: CASRPRRGRGETQYF.

The chain uses TRBV21-1 and TRBJ1-5; TRBD1 was called by the table and not checked on the DNA. TRBV21-1 is tagged as a pseudogene. CDR3 length: 15 amino acids. The CDR3 bases are TGTGCCAGCAGCAAGCGGACAGATAGCAATCAGCCCCAGCATTTT. Translated, it gives CASSKRTDSNQPQHF.

The chain combines TRBV6-1 with TRBJ1-1; 7 bases match TRBD1. CDR3 length equals 14 residues. Germline V gene data show CDR1 as MNHNS and CDR2 as SASEGT. The V gene end was trimmed by 6 bases and the J gene end by 2 bases; junction bases not matched to a gene: 6. CDR3 loop: CASSTRQGNTEAFF. CDR3 DNA sequence: TGTGCCAGCAGCACCAGACAGGGTAACACTGAAGCTTTCTTT.

The CDR3 protein is CASSQLGTGSEAFF. The CDR3 coding sequence is TGTGCCAGCAGCCAATTGGGGACAGGGAGTGAAGCTTTCTTT. The rearrangement links TRBV14 to TRBJ1-1; 9 bases match TRBD1. The V gene end was trimmed by 2 bases and the J gene end by 7 bases; junction bases not matched to a gene: 5. The CDR3 has 14 residues. The germline CDR1 and CDR2 sequences are SGHDN and FVKESK.

This chain joins TRBV6-5 and TRBJ2-1, with 13 bases identical to TRBD2. Per germline, CDR1 MNHEY and CDR2 SVGAGI. The CDR3 has 15 residues. The ends lost 6 bases at V and 8 bases at J; junction bases unmatched: 7. The DNA of the CDR3 is TGTGCCAGCAGCTCACGGACTAGCGGGAGAGATGAGCAGTTCTTC. This codes for CASSSRTSGRDEQFF.

V usage is TRBV4-1 and J usage is TRBJ2-1; D call uncertain. The CDR3 has 15 residues. CDR1 and CDR2 (germline): MGHRA, YSYEKL. Trimming removed 0 bases from V and 1 base from J, with 7 bases in between. Here the CDR3 reads CASSQDSLSYNEQFF. The CDR3 nucleotides are TGCGCCAGCAGCCAAGATTCATTGTCCTACAATGAGCAGTTCTTC.

This chain uses TRBV5-4 with TRBJ2-7; the match to TRBD2 covers 8 bases. Unmatched junction bases numbered 11, after V lost 5 bases and J lost 4 bases. Germline-derived CDR1 and CDR2 are SGHNT and YYREEE (reference sequence). This CDR3 has 15 amino acids. CDR3: CASREGLGVQYEQYF. The CDR3 DNA is TGTGCCAGCAGGGAGGGACTAGGGGTCCAGTACGAGCAGTACTTC.

V and J are TRBV21-1 and TRBJ1-1. TRBV21-1 is noted as a pseudogene. The CDR3 is 15 residues long. The CDR3 coding sequence is TGTGCCAGCAGCAAACTGCGTGAGGGCTGTACTGAAGCTTTCTTT. As protein: CASSKLREGCTEAFF.

The rearrangement links TRBV5-1 to TRBJ2-5; D is perhaps TRBD1 (6 bases). V lost 3 bases and J 2 bases, leaving 11 bases between the germline ends. CDR1 is SGHRS and CDR2 is YFSETQ in the germline V gene. The length of the CDR3 is 14 residues. CDR3 sequence reads: CASSYGTKQETQYF. For the CDR3, the DNA is TGCGCCAGCAGCTACGGGACAAAACAAGAGACCCAGTACTTC.

Here the CDR3 DNA reads TGTGCCAGCAGCCCGGGACAGGGATTTAGTTCTAACTATGGCTACACCTTC. Its protein product is CASSPGQGFSSNYGYTF. The genes are TRBV5-6 and TRBJ1-2; the match to TRBD1 covers 9 bases. In germline, CDR1 is SGHDT, CDR2 YYEEEE. V gave up 4 bases and J gave up 0 bases; unmatched junction bases: 10. The CDR3 has 17 amino acids.

This sequence joins TRBV13 and TRBJ2-5; tentatively, D is TRBD2 (6 bases). The germline V gene has CDR1 PRHDT and CDR2 FYEKMQ (reference sequence). This CDR3 contains 16 residues. V lost 5 bases and J lost 4, with 20 bases in between. The CDR3 sequence is CASSPPGTAVRETQYF. As DNA, the CDR3 is TGTGCCAGCAGCCCCCCGGGGACTGCTGTTAGAGAGACCCAGTACTTC.

The count of this clone is one. The chain couples TRBV9 to TRBJ1-3; D is unclear. The CDR3 is 16 amino acids. The V and J ends lost 0 bases and 9 bases respectively, with 19 bases between them. The germline V gene encodes CDR1 SGDLS and CDR2 YYNGEE. CDR3 DNA sequence: TGTGCCAGCAGCGTAGAAGGCCACAAGGGTTCGGGCACCATATATTTT. This sequence encodes CASSVEGHKGSGTIYF.

CDR3 bases: TGTGCCAGCAGCCAAGGACTTGAGGAGAGGCATACGCAGTATTTT. Translation: CASSQGLEERHTQYF. The V call is TRBV4-2, the J call TRBJ2-3; D is uncertain. The CDR3 sequence is 15 residues long. V lost 1 base to trimming and J lost 7 bases, with 15 bases between them. CDR1 is LGHNA and CDR2 is YNFKEQ in the germline V gene.

This rearrangement joins TRBV5-4 to TRBJ1-6, with D unclear. V was pared by 0 bases and J by 7 bases, with 14 bases between. Germline CDR1 SGHNT, CDR2 YYREEE (reference sequence). The CDR3 totals 16 residues. The CDR3 region is CASSLAPAVPNSPLHF. CDR3 DNA sequence: TGTGCCAGCAGCTTGGCCCCGGCCGTTCCCAATTCACCCCTCCACTTT. The complete variable domain, with remaining parts taken from reference TRBV5-4 and TRBJ1-6, reads ETGVTQSPTHLIKTRGQQVTLRCSSQSGHNTVSWYQQALGQGPQFIFQYYREEENGRGNFPPRFSGLQFPNYSSELNVNALELDDSALYLCASSLAPAVPNSPLHFGNGTRLTVT.

This rearrangement joins TRBV25-1 to TRBJ2-3; D perhaps matches TRBD2 (6 bases). The CDR3 length is 16 residues. Germline CDR1 MGHDK, CDR2 SYGVNS. Trimming stripped 0 bases from V and 6 bases from J, with 16 bases between. In DNA, the CDR3 is TGTGCCAGCAGTGAATATACGGGACTTTTAACCGATACGCAGTATTTT. Translating it yields CASSEYTGLLTDTQYF.

The chain is built from TRBV29-1 and TRBJ1-5; 7 bases are a match to TRBD1. This CDR3 is 13 amino acids long. J was trimmed by 5 bases and V by 6 bases; bases with no gene match: 7. Germline CDR1 is SQVTM and CDR2 is ANQGSEA. As DNA, the CDR3 is TGCAGCGTCGGACAGGCCAAAGATCAGCCCCAGCATTTT. Residues: CSVGQAKDQPQHF.

The rearrangement uses TRBV18 and TRBJ2-1; 12 bases align to TRBD1. The V gene end was trimmed by 3 bases and the J gene end by 11 bases; junction bases not matched to a gene: 8. The CDR3 spans 15 residues. In germline, CDR1 is KGHSH, CDR2 LQKENI. The CDR3 reads CASSPISGQGAKQFF. The CDR3 DNA reads as TGTGCCAGCTCACCTATTTCGGGACAGGGGGCAAAGCAGTTCTTC.

CDR3 DNA: TGTGCCAGCAGTTACTCTGGGACAGGGGATTTCGAGCAGTACTTC. Amino acid sequence: CASSYSGTGDFEQYF. The chain joins TRBV6-5 to TRBJ2-7; 10 bases line up with TRBD1. This CDR3 region has 15 residues. Per germline, CDR1 MNHEY and CDR2 SVGAGI. Germline trimming cut 0 bases from V and 6 bases from J; bases unmatched to any gene: 5.

This chain joins TRBV7-8 and TRBJ2-7, with 12 positions matching TRBD2. This CDR3 comprises 15 residues. The trim removed 5 bases at V and 0 bases at J, leaving 2 bases unmatched. Looked up from germline, CDR1 is SGHVS and CDR2 is FQNEAQ. CDR3 sequence reads: CASSRTSGDSYEQYF. CDR3 bases: TGTGCCAGCAGCCGGACTAGCGGGGACTCCTACGAGCAGTACTTC.

The chain recombines TRBV9 with TRBJ2-3; unclear D gene. This CDR3 contains 14 residues. The V end lost 5 bases, the J end lost 2 bases, and 12 bases lay between the germline ends. The V gene's germline CDR1 is SGDLS and CDR2 YYNGEE. CDR3: CASSQLMFTDTQYF. DNA for the CDR3: TGTGCCAGCAGTCAACTTATGTTCACAGATACGCAGTATTTT.

This chain connects TRBV7-2 to TRBJ2-7; TRBD1 matches 9 bases. Germline loops: CDR1 SGHTA, CDR2 FQGNSA. This CDR3 has 17 amino acids. After removal of 5 bases from V and 3 bases from J, the junction contained 14 bases not matched to a gene. The DNA for the CDR3 is TGTGCCAGCAGCCGAACCGCCGGGACAGGGATTTTCTACGAGCAGTACTTC. Translation gives CASSRTAGTGIFYEQYF.

This chain joins TRBV19 and TRBJ2-1; D could derive from TRBD1 or TRBD2 (5 bases each). Deletions cut 6 bases from V and 5 bases from J, with 14 bases between. Germline V gives CDR1 LNHDA, CDR2 SQIVND (reference sequence). The CDR3 covers 14 residues. CDR3 sequence: CASSGQLGDNEQFF. CDR3 in DNA: TGTGCCAGTAGCGGCCAGCTGGGGGACAATGAGCAGTTCTTC.

This clone occurred once. The chain carries TRBV5-1 and TRBJ2-5, with 8 positions matching TRBD2. Germline trimming cut 4 bases from V and 5 bases from J; bases unmatched to any gene: 4. Germline CDR1 reads SGHRS; CDR2 reads YFSETQ. The CDR3 runs 13 residues. The DNA for the CDR3 is TGCGCCAGCAGCGGGGTAGCGGGGGAGACCCAGTACTTC. This gives the protein CASSGVAGETQYF.

This chain links TRBV29-1 with TRBJ2-7; 8 positions match TRBD1. The length of the CDR3 is 14 residues. The trim removed 6 bases at V and 5 bases at J, leaving 12 bases unmatched. Germline values: CDR1 SQVTM, CDR2 ANQGSEA. DNA for the CDR3: TGCAGCGTCGGAGGGACAGGCCGCCCCAACGAGCAGTACTTC. Amino acid sequence: CSVGGTGRPNEQYF.

This sequence joins TRBV14 and TRBJ2-7; 11 nucleotides align to TRBD1. The trim removed 5 bases at V and 0 bases at J, leaving 9 bases unmatched. The CDR3 length is 17 residues. CDR1 is SGHDN, CDR2 FVKESK, per germline. As DNA, the CDR3 is TGTGCCAGCAGCAATTTACCGGGACAGGGGGTCTCCTACGAGCAGTACTTC. Translating it yields CASSNLPGQGVSYEQYF. The full variable domain, with the rest looked up from reference TRBV14 and TRBJ2-7, is EAGVTQFPSHSVIEKGQTVTLRCDPISGHDNLYWYRRVMGKEIKFLLHFVKESKQDESGMPNNRFLAERTGGTYSTLKVQPAELEDSGVYFCASSNLPGQGVSYEQYFGPGTRLTVT.